The next 16 T cell receptor beta chains were all read from a single sample in a study of OX40 agonist ivuxolimab in advanced cancers. Library creation used the immunoSEQ multiplex PCR assay. In its TCRdb copy, this immuneACCESS table keeps in-frame sequences only and misses some clones. Where compared with another copy, unresolved V genes explain less than half of these, and the others have no known cause. For this sample there are about 150,000 clones; just over 90% appear just once. The leading ten clones occupy roughly 1% of the sample. Material: CD4+ or CD8+ T cells sorted from blood, obtained in a trial of the OX40 agonist ivuxolimab. These receptors all stem from an adult with an advanced solid tumor such as melanoma, head and neck, liver or kidney cancer.

This clone occurred once. The V gene is TRBV5-1, the J gene TRBJ1-2; no clear D. Germline CDR1 SGHRS, CDR2 YFSETQ. V lost 4 bases and J lost 5, with 12 bases in between. This CDR3 spans 13 amino acids. The CDR3 spells CASSLDRLYGYTF. The CDR3 nucleotides read TGCGCCAGCAGCCTCGACCGGTTGTATGGCTACACCTTC.

V gene TRBV7-9 combines with J gene TRBJ2-2; tentative D call: TRBD1 (6 bases). Trimming took off 3 bases at V and 2 bases at J, with 10 bases between the two ends. The germline V gene has CDR1 SEHNR and CDR2 FQNEAQ (reference sequence). CDR3 length equals 15 residues. CDR3 sequence reads: CASSFRQANTGELFF. The CDR3 DNA is TGTGCCAGCAGCTTTCGACAGGCCAACACCGGGGAGCTGTTTTTT.

This chain connects TRBV5-1 to TRBJ1-2, with 7 positions matching TRBD1. The ends lost 4 bases at V and 3 bases at J; junction bases unmatched: 12. The CDR3 has 16 amino acids. Germline V gene lookup returns CDR1 SGHRS and CDR2 YFSETQ. The CDR3 nucleotides are TGCGCCAGCAGCCTGGGACAGACAGGGCCCCACTATGGCTACACCTTC. Translating it yields CASSLGQTGPHYGYTF.

The V call is TRBV7-9, the J call TRBJ2-3; D not resolved. The germline V gene encodes CDR1 SEHNR and CDR2 FQNEAQ (reference sequence). V was cut by 5 bases and J by 0 bases, with 9 bases left in between. CDR3 size: 14 residues. CDR3 sequence: CASSMFGSTDTQYF. The CDR3 bases are TGTGCCAGCAGCATGTTCGGGAGCACAGATACGCAGTATTTT. Together with reference TRBV7-9 and TRBJ2-3, the CDR3 gives the full variable domain: DTGVSQNPRHKITKRGQNVTFRCDPISEHNRLYWYRQTLGQGPEFLTYFQNEAQLEKSRLLSDRFSAERPKGSFSTLEIQRTEQGDSAMYLCASSMFGSTDTQYFGPGTRLTVL.

On this clone: Other DNA sequences in the same sample also yield this CDR3. The V call is TRBV7-2, the J call TRBJ2-2; 8 bases map to TRBD1. The CDR3 totals 14 residues. Germline CDR1 is SGHTA and CDR2 is FQGNSA. Trimming took 5 bases from V and 3 from J; bases not matched to a gene: 2. CDR3 loop: CASSRTGYTGELFF. CDR3 nucleotide sequence: TGTGCCAGCAGCAGGACAGGGTACACCGGGGAGCTGTTTTTT. The full variable domain, in which reference TRBV7-2 and TRBJ2-2 provide the parts outside the CDR3, is GAGVSQSPSNKVTEKGKDVELRCDPISGHTALYWYRQSLGQGLEFLIYFQGNSAPDKSGLPSDRFSAERTGGSVSTLTIQRTQQEDSAVYLCASSRTGYTGELFFGEGSRLTVL.

This chain joins TRBV6-1 and TRBJ2-1, with 7 bases aligning to TRBD2. Germline-derived CDR1 and CDR2 are MNHNS and SASEGT. The V segment lost 8 bases and the J segment 2 bases; nucleotides outside the gene matches: 6. The CDR3 runs to 14 residues. The CDR3 sequence: CASPAGRAYNEQFF. The CDR3 nucleotides are TGTGCCAGCCCCGCGGGGAGGGCCTACAATGAGCAGTTCTTC.

The chain carries TRBV29-1 and TRBJ1-1; 12 bases agree with TRBD1. The CDR3 totals 16 residues. J was trimmed by 4 bases and V by 7 bases; bases with no gene match: 13. CDR1 and CDR2 from the germline V gene are SQVTM and ANQGSEA. CDR3 loop: CSAAPGQGAGATEAFF. The CDR3 DNA is TGCAGCGCTGCCCCGGGACAGGGGGCTGGGGCCACTGAAGCTTTCTTT. Based on the CDR3 plus reference TRBV29-1 and TRBJ1-1, the full variable domain is SAVISQKPSRDICQRGTSLTIQCQVDSQVTMMFWYRQQPGQSLTLIATANQGSEATYESGFVIDKFPISRPNLTFSTLTVSNMSPEDSSIYLCSAAPGQGAGATEAFFGQGTRLTVV.

This clone was detected only once. This chain joins TRBV19 and TRBJ2-3, with D possibly matching TRBD1 (5 bases). From germline, CDR1 is LNHDA and CDR2 SQIVND (reference sequence). The CDR3 sequence is 12 residues long. The ends were cut back, 6 bases at V and 4 bases at J, with 8 bases in the middle. The CDR3 DNA sequence: TGTGCCAGTAGCTGGGGCTCAGATACGCAGTATTTT. Its translation is CASSWGSDTQYF.

V usage is TRBV7-9 and J usage is TRBJ1-1, with D hard to call. The V gene lost 0 bases and the J gene lost 3 bases, with 8 bases spanning the gap. The CDR3 spans 14 residues. Germline values: CDR1 SEHNR, CDR2 FQNEAQ (reference sequence). CDR3: CASSLAGRDTEAFF. The CDR3 nucleotides read TGTGCCAGCAGCTTAGCAGGGAGGGACACTGAAGCTTTCTTT.

The V and J genes are TRBV29-1 and TRBJ2-7; 10 bases line up with TRBD2. Germline-derived CDR1 and CDR2 are SQVTM and ANQGSEA. CDR3 length: 14 amino acids. The junction had 6 bases not matched to a gene; V was cut back by 3 bases and J by 4 bases. Here the CDR3 DNA reads TGCAGCGTTGAGGTAGCGGGAGGCAGTTACGAGCAGTACTTC. This gives the protein CSVEVAGGSYEQYF.

The chain employs TRBV27 and TRBJ2-7; D possibly corresponds to TRBD1 (6 bases). The CDR3 is made up of 15 amino acids. V was shortened by 9 bases and J by 0 bases, with 18 bases between the two germline ends. The germline gives CDR1 MNHEY, CDR2 SMNVEV (reference sequence). For the CDR3, the DNA is TGTGCCAGTCGCTGGGGGCAGGCGAGCTCCTACGAGCAGTACTTC. This codes for CASRWGQASSYEQYF.

The V call is TRBV5-4, the J call TRBJ2-3; perhaps TRBD1 as D (7 bases). The germline V and J ends were trimmed by 4 bases and 6 bases, with 27 bases remaining between them. Germline CDR1 is SGHNT and CDR2 is YYREEE (reference sequence). The CDR3 runs 18 residues. CDR3 sequence: CASSQGGLVGLWGDTQYF. CDR3 in DNA: TGTGCCAGCAGCCAGGGGGGCCTAGTCGGTCTTTGGGGGGATACGCAGTATTTT. The full variable domain, completed using reference TRBV5-4 and TRBJ2-3, is ETGVTQSPTHLIKTRGQQVTLRCSSQSGHNTVSWYQQALGQGPQFIFQYYREEENGRGNFPPRFSGLQFPNYSSELNVNALELDDSALYLCASSQGGLVGLWGDTQYFGPGTRLTVL.

This rearrangement joins TRBV7-2 to TRBJ1-3; D not resolved. Trimming pared 5 bases from V and 0 bases from J, leaving 11 bases between. Per germline, CDR1 SGHTA and CDR2 FQGNSA. The CDR3 sequence is 15 residues long. CDR3 in amino acids: CASSPDFISGNTIYF. As DNA, the CDR3 is TGTGCCAGCAGCCCCGACTTTATCTCTGGAAACACCATATATTTT.

This clone was recorded only once. The rearrangement uses TRBV4-2 and TRBJ2-7; 7 positions match TRBD2. J was trimmed by 7 bases and V by 6 bases; bases with no gene match: 18. The CDR3 has 16 residues. Germline V gene lookup returns CDR1 LGHNA and CDR2 YNFKEQ. The chain's CDR3 is CASRARTSGPPGEQYF. CDR3 DNA sequence: TGTGCCAGCAGAGCCCGGACTAGTGGCCCGCCGGGAGAGCAGTACTTC.

The chain joins TRBV7-2 to TRBJ1-3; D gene ambiguous. CDR1 and CDR2 (germline): SGHTA, FQGNSA. This CDR3 region has 15 residues. V lost 6 bases to trimming and J lost 0 bases, with 12 bases between them. CDR3 residues: CASSSQVYSGNTIYF. Written as DNA, the CDR3 is TGTGCCAGCAGTTCCCAGGTTTACTCTGGAAACACCATATATTTT.

The V call is TRBV6-5, the J call TRBJ2-1; 9 bases align to TRBD1. The CDR3 contains 15 residues. The V and J ends lost 5 bases and 4 bases, in that order; junction bases with no gene match: 6. The V gene's germline CDR1 is MNHEY and CDR2 SVGAGI. CDR3 amino acids: CASSPFGTGYNEQFF. In nucleotides, the CDR3 is TGTGCCAGCAGTCCCTTCGGGACAGGGTACAATGAGCAGTTCTTC.